What follows are 20 T cell receptor beta chains derived from one specimen sequenced in a study of blood T cell repertoires in COVID-19 (dated by TCRdb to 2018 to 2021). The library was produced with the immunoSEQ multiplex PCR assay. Imported from immuneACCESS, the table was reduced by TCRdb to in-frame sequences with V and J called. These copies leave out some clones; in studies compared against another copy, an unresolved V gene accounts for under half, and the cause of the remainder is not known. The sample table lists 200,000 to 300,000 clones, about 68% of them with a count of one. The top ten clonotypes cover 3.3% of the sample. Sequencing input: peripheral blood. The receptors derive from a woman older than 75 with acute or convalescent COVID-19.

This rearrangement joins TRBV29-1 to TRBJ1-1, with a weak D call TRBD1 (5 bases). Germline CDR1 is SQVTM and CDR2 is ANQGSEA. The CDR3 is 13 residues long. V lost 4 bases, J lost 1 base, and 10 bases lay in between. This chain's CDR3 is CSVAVRANTEAFF. The CDR3, as DNA: TGCAGCGTTGCTGTCAGGGCGAACACTGAAGCTTTCTTT.

V and J are TRBV5-4 and TRBJ2-5, with 12 bases that match TRBD2. This CDR3 has 15 residues. The trim removed 5 bases at V and 6 bases at J, leaving 8 bases unmatched. Germline V gene lookup returns CDR1 SGHNT and CDR2 YYREEE (reference sequence). CDR3 sequence (DNA): TGTGCCAGCAGACTAGCGGGGGGCCGGGGGAAGACCCAGTACTTC. Amino acid sequence: CASRLAGGRGKTQYF. Complete variable domain (other parts from reference TRBV5-4 and TRBJ2-5): ETGVTQSPTHLIKTRGQQVTLRCSSQSGHNTVSWYQQALGQGPQFIFQYYREEENGRGNFPPRFSGLQFPNYSSELNVNALELDDSALYLCASRLAGGRGKTQYFGPGTRLLVL.

J is TRBJ1-5 and V is TRBV5-1; possibly TRBD1 for D (5 bases). The CDR3 length is 15 residues. Germline V gene data show CDR1 as SGHRS and CDR2 as YFSETQ. With 0 bases removed from V and 2 bases from J, the gap between germline ends came to 9 bases. This CDR3 reads CASSLGLQGNQPQHF. Written as DNA, the CDR3 is TGCGCCAGCAGCTTGGGGCTACAGGGCAATCAGCCCCAGCATTTT.

CDR3 amino acids: CASSRTGCYGYTF. The DNA for the CDR3 is TGTGCCAGCAGCCGAACAGGGTGCTATGGCTACACCTTC. The chain employs TRBV7-4 and TRBJ1-2; the D gene is possibly TRBD1 (6 bases). In germline, CDR1 is SGHVT, CDR2 SQSDAQ. The CDR3 runs to 13 residues. Trimming cost V 5 bases and J 4 bases, with 11 bases left between them.

Comments on this clone: This sample also contains other DNA sequences that code for the same CDR3. The genes are TRBV12-5 and TRBJ1-1; TRBD1 matches 8 bases. Germline-derived CDR1 and CDR2 are LGHNT and FRNRAP. Trimming took 7 bases from V and 1 from J; bases not matched to a gene: 5. This CDR3 contains 14 residues. In DNA form, the CDR3 reads TGTGCTAGTGCCCCAGGACAGGGGAACACTGAAGCTTTCTTT. It encodes CASAPGQGNTEAFF. The whole variable domain, filled in from reference TRBV12-5 and TRBJ1-1, reads DARVTQTPRHKVTEMGQEVTMRCQPILGHNTVFWYRQTMMQGLELLAYFRNRAPLDDSGMPKDRFSAEMPDATLATLKIQPSEPRDSAVYFCASAPGQGNTEAFFGQGTRLTVV.

This chain uses TRBV4-3 with TRBJ2-7; the D is unclear. The CDR3 loop spans 16 amino acids. Per the germline V gene, CDR1 is LGHNA and CDR2 is YSLEER. Trimming removed 0 bases at V and 3 bases at J, with 15 bases between. CDR3 in DNA: TGCGCCAGCAGCCAAGATTGGGCAGGCCATATCTACGAGCAGTACTTC. Amino acid sequence: CASSQDWAGHIYEQYF.

This rearrangement joins TRBV2 to TRBJ2-1, with 11 nucleotides matching TRBD2. CDR3 length: 17 amino acids. V lost 4 bases, J lost 2 bases, and 7 bases stayed unmatched. Germline V gene data show CDR1 as SNHLY and CDR2 as FYNNEI. The CDR3 protein is CASSGGTSGQTYNEQFF. CDR3 nucleotides: TGTGCCAGCAGTGGGGGGACTAGCGGACAAACCTACAATGAGCAGTTCTTC.

The CDR3 DNA follows: TGTGCCAGCAGCGAACAAGGCGGCGGCTATGGCTACACCTTC. Its translation: CASSEQGGGYGYTF. The V and J genes are TRBV9 and TRBJ1-2; D ambiguous. The CDR3 is made up of 14 amino acids. Looked up from germline, CDR1 is SGDLS and CDR2 is YYNGEE. Deletions cut 3 bases from V and 4 bases from J, with 13 bases between.

The chain couples TRBV7-7 to TRBJ2-5, with D possibly being TRBD1 (5 bases). Trimming shortened V by 3 bases and J by 5 bases, and 13 bases separated the two germline ends. The CDR3 has 14 residues. Germline CDR1 reads SSHAT; CDR2 reads FNYEAQ (reference sequence). This chain's CDR3 is CASSLQGGWETQYF. CDR3 DNA: TGTGCCAGCAGCTTGCAGGGCGGATGGGAGACCCAGTACTTC.

This clone was detected a few times. The rearrangement joins TRBV7-9 to TRBJ2-5, with TRBD1 matching 7 bases. Germline assignment: CDR1 SEHNR and CDR2 FQNEAQ (reference sequence). V lost 5 bases to trimming and J lost 0 bases; unmatched junction nucleotides: 3. This CDR3 has 14 residues. The CDR3 loop reads CASSPTGHQETQYF. Written as DNA, the CDR3 is TGTGCCAGCAGCCCGACAGGGCACCAAGAGACCCAGTACTTC.

This clone showed up just a few times. The rearrangement joins TRBV3-1 (or the pseudogene TRBV3-2) to TRBJ2-3; 10 bases are shared with TRBD2. This CDR3 has 18 residues. With 1 base clipped from V and 1 base from J, the junction kept 8 bases outside the gene matches. The germline V gene encodes CDR1 LGHDT and CDR2 YNNKEL (reference sequence). The CDR3 DNA follows: TGTGCCAGCAGCCAAGGCTTTGGGACTAGCGTCCGCACAGATACGCAGTATTTT. Protein: CASSQGFGTSVRTDTQYF.

V and J are TRBV7-9 and TRBJ2-1; 11 nucleotides agree with TRBD2. The germline gives CDR1 SEHNR, CDR2 FQNEAQ (reference sequence). The V and J ends lost 4 bases and 0 bases, in that order; junction bases with no gene match: 5. The CDR3 is 17 amino acids. The CDR3 loop reads CASSSLAGGGSYNEQFF. Written as DNA, the CDR3 is TGTGCCAGCAGCTCTTTAGCGGGAGGGGGCTCCTACAATGAGCAGTTCTTC.

This clone was counted a few times. The CDR3 spells CASSLGGTSSYNEQFF. CDR3 in DNA: TGCGCCAGCAGCTTGGGCGGGACGAGCTCCTACAATGAGCAGTTCTTC. The rearrangement links TRBV5-1 to TRBJ2-1; a possible D gene is TRBD2 (6 bases). CDR3 length: 16 amino acids. Between the trimmed V and J ends, which lost 0 bases and 0 bases, there was a span of 10 bases. Germline CDR1 SGHRS, CDR2 YFSETQ.

This chain uses TRBV7-9 with TRBJ1-4; TRBD1 is a possible D gene (5 bases). CDR3 length equals 16 residues. Trimming took off 2 bases at V and 2 bases at J, with 12 bases between the two ends. The germline V gene encodes CDR1 SEHNR and CDR2 FQNEAQ (reference sequence). CDR3 sequence (DNA): TGTGCCAGCAGCTTATCTCCGGCAGGGACTAATGAAAAACTGTTTTTT. It yields the protein CASSLSPAGTNEKLFF. The variable domain in full, completed from reference TRBV7-9 and TRBJ1-4, reads DTGVSQNPRHKITKRGQNVTFRCDPISEHNRLYWYRQTLGQGPEFLTYFQNEAQLEKSRLLSDRFSAERPKGSFSTLEIQRTEQGDSAMYLCASSLSPAGTNEKLFFGSGTQLSVL.

The CDR3 DNA is TGCGCCAGCAGCTTGGACCTTCGGGGATCCTACAATGAGCAGTTCTTC. It encodes CASSLDLRGSYNEQFF. This rearrangement joins TRBV5-1 to TRBJ2-1, with D perhaps matching TRBD2 (5 bases). CDR3 length: 16 residues. The germline V gene encodes CDR1 SGHRS and CDR2 YFSETQ. The V end lost 0 bases, the J end lost 1 base, and 11 bases lay between the germline ends. The variable domain in full, completed from reference TRBV5-1 and TRBJ2-1, reads KAGVTQTPRYLIKTRGQQVTLSCSPISGHRSVSWYQQTPGQGLQFLFEYFSETQRNKGNFPGRFSGRQFSNSRSEMNVSTLELGDSALYLCASSLDLRGSYNEQFFGPGTRLTVL.

The chain carries TRBV10-3 and TRBJ1-2; TRBD1 matches 7 bases. V dropped 4 bases and J dropped 7; count of bases not matched to a gene: 15. CDR1 is ENHRY and CDR2 is SYGVKD in the germline V gene. The CDR3 sequence is 16 residues long. The chain's CDR3 is CAISVTRDSGLVGYTF. CDR3 nucleotides: TGTGCCATCAGTGTAACCCGGGACAGCGGTCTGGTTGGCTACACCTTC.

This clone was detected once. The chain employs TRBV4-1 and TRBJ2-7; 11 bases are a match to TRBD2. This CDR3 has 15 residues. CDR1 is MGHRA and CDR2 is YSYEKL in the germline V gene. Germline trimming cut 5 bases from V and 5 bases from J; bases unmatched to any gene: 8. CDR3 amino acids: CASSSLSGGANEQYF. The DNA of the CDR3 is TGCGCCAGCAGCTCTCTTAGCGGGGGGGCCAACGAGCAGTACTTC.

The chain recombines TRBV7-6 with TRBJ2-1; 7 positions match TRBD1. Unmatched junction bases numbered 8, after V lost 5 bases and J lost 4 bases. From germline, CDR1 is SGHVS and CDR2 FNYEAQ. This CDR3 spans 15 amino acids. In DNA form, the CDR3 reads TGTGCCAGCAGCCCTCCGGGACAGACGTACAATGAGCAGTTCTTC. As protein: CASSPPGQTYNEQFF.

The V and J genes are TRBV7-2 and TRBJ1-5; D is uncertain. V was trimmed by 2 bases and J by 3 bases, leaving 11 bases between them. Germline V gives CDR1 SGHTA, CDR2 FQGNSA. There are 15 residues in the CDR3. The chain's CDR3 is CASSLTSQDNQPQHF. The CDR3 coding sequence is TGTGCCAGCAGCTTAACCTCTCAGGACAATCAGCCCCAGCATTTT.

The J gene is TRBJ1-6, the V gene TRBV12-3 or TRBV12-4; maybe TRBD1 (5 bases). V was shortened by 4 bases and J by 14 bases, with 12 bases between the two germline ends. CDR3 length: 12 amino acids. The CDR3 here is CASSWGGSSLHF. CDR3 DNA sequence: TGTGCCAGCAGTTGGGGGGGGAGTTCCCTCCACTTT.